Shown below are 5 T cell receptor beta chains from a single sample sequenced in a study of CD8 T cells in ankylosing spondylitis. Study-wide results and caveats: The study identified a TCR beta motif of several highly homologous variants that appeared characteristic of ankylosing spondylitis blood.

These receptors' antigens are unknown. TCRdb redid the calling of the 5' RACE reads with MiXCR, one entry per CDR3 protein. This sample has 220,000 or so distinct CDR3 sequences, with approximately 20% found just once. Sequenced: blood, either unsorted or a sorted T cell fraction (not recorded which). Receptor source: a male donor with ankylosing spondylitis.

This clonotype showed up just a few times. CDR3 protein: CSANTPGTGAYEQYF. The CDR3 DNA reads TGCAGTGCTAATACGCCCGGGACAGGGGCCTACGAGCAGTACTTC. The genes are TRBV20-1 and TRBJ2-7; 10 bases are a match to TRBD1. The CDR3 is 15 amino acids. V dropped 4 bases and J dropped 2; count of bases not matched to a gene: 8. Germline CDR1 is DFQATT and CDR2 is SNEGSKA (reference sequence).

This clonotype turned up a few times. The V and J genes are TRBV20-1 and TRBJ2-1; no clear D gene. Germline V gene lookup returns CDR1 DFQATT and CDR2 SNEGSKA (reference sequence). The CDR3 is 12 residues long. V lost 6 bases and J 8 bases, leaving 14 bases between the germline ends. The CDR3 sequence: CSAPSLGYEQFF. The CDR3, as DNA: TGCAGTGCCCCTTCCCTCGGCTATGAGCAGTTCTTC.

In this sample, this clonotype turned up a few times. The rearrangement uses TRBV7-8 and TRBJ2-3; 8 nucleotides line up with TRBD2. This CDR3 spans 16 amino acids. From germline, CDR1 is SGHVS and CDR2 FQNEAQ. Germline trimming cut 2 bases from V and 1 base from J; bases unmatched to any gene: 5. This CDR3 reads CASSLPGGAGTDTQYF. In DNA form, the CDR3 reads TGTGCCAGCAGCTTACCGGGGGGGGCCGGCACAGATACGCAGTATTTT.

CDR3 in amino acids: CASSLGQRENTEAFF. CDR3 in DNA: TGCGCCAGCAGCTTAGGACAGAGGGAGAACACTGAAGCTTTCTTT. This sequence joins TRBV5-1 and TRBJ1-1; the D gene is possibly TRBD1 (6 bases). Deletions cut 2 bases from V and 1 base from J, with 12 bases between. This CDR3 comprises 15 residues. The germline V gene has CDR1 SGHRS and CDR2 YFSETQ.

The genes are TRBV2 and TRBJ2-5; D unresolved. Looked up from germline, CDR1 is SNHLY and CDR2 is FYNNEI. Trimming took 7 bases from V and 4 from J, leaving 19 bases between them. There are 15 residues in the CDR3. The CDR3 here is CASTIGPLKAETQYF. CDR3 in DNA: TGTGCCAGCACCATAGGACCGCTGAAGGCAGAGACCCAGTACTTC. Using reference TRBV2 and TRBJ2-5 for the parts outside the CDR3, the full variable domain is EPEVTQTPSHQVTQMGQEVILRCVPISNHLYFYWYRQILGQKVEFLVSFYNNEISEKSEIFDDQFSVERPDGSNFTLKIRSTKLEDSAMYFCASTIGPLKAETQYFGPGTRLLVL.